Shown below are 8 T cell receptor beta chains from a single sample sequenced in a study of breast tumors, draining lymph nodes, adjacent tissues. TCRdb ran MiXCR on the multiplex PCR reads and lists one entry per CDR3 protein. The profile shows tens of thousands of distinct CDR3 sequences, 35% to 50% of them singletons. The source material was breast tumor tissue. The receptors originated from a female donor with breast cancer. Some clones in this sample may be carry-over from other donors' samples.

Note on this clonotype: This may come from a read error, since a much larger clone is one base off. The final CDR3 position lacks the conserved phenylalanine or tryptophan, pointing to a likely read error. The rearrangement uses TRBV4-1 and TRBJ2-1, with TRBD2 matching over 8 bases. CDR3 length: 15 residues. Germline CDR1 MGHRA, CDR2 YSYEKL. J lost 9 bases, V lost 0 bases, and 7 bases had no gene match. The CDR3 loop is CASSQDFRGGREQFL. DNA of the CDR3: TGCGCCAGCAGCCAAGATTTTCGGGGGGGCCGTGAGCAGTTCCTC.

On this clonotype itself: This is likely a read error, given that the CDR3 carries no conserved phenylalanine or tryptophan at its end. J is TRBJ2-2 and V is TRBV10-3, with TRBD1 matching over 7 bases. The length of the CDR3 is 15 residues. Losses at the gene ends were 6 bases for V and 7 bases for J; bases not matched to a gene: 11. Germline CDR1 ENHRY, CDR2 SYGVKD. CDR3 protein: CAIRYQGEGGGELFL. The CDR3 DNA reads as TGTGCCATCAGATACCAGGGGGAAGGTGGCGGGGAGCTGTTTCTT.

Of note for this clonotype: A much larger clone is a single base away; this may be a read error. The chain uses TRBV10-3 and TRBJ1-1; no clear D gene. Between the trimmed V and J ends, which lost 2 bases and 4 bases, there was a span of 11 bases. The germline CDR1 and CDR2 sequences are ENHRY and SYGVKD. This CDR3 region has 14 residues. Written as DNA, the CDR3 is TGTGCCATCAGTGAGGAGGGCGCGACCACTGAAGCTTTCTTT. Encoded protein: CAISEEGATTEAFF.

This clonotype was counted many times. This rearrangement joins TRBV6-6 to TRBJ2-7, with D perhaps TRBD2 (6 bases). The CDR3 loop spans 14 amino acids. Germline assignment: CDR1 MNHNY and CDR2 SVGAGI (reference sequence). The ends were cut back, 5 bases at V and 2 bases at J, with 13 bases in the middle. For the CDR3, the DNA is TGTGCCAGCAGTCACCGGGACTCGACCTACGAGCAGTACTTC. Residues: CASSHRDSTYEQYF.

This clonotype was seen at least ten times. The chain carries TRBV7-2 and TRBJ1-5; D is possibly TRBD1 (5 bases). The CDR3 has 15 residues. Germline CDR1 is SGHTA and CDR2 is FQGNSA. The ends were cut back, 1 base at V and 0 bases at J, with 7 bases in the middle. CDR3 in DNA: TGTGCCAGCAGCTTAGGGGGGGTTAGCAATCAGCCCCAGCATTTT. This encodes CASSLGGVSNQPQHF.

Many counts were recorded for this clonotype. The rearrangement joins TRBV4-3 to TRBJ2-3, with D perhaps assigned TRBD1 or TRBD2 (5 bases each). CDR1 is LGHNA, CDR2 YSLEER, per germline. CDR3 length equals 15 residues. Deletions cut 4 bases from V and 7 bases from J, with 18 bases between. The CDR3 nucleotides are TGCGCCAGCAGCCGTGGACATGTTGGGGGATATACGCAGTATTTT. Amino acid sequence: CASSRGHVGGYTQYF.

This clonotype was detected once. This CDR3 is CSAKSGQSYGYTF. The CDR3, as DNA: TGCAGTGCTAAATCGGGACAGTCGTATGGCTACACCTTC. This sequence joins TRBV20-1 and TRBJ1-2; 7 bases fit TRBD1. The CDR3 is 13 amino acids. The ends lost 4 bases at V and 5 bases at J; junction bases unmatched: 7. CDR1 and CDR2 from the germline V gene are DFQATT and SNEGSKA (reference sequence).

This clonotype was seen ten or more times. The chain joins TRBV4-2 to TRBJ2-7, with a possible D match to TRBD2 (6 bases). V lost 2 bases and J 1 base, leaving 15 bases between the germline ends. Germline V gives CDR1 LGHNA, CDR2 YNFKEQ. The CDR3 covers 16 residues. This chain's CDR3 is CASSQNSAGTSYEQYF. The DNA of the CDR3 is TGTGCCAGCAGCCAAAATTCCGCCGGGACTTCCTACGAGCAGTACTTC.